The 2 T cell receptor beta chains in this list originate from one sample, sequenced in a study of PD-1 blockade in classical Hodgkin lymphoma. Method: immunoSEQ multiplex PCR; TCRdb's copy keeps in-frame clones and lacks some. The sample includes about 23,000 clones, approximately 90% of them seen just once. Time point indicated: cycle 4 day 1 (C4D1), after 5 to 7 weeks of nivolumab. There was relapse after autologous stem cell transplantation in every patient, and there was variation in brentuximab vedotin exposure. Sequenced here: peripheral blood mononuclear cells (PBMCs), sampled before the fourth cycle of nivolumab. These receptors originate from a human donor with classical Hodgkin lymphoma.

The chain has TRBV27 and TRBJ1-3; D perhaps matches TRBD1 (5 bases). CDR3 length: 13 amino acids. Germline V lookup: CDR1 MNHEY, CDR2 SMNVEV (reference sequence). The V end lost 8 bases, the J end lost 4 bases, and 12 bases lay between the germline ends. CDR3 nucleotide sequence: TGTGCCAGCGGTCGAGGGACCGGAAACACCATATATTTT. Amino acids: CASGRGTGNTIYF.

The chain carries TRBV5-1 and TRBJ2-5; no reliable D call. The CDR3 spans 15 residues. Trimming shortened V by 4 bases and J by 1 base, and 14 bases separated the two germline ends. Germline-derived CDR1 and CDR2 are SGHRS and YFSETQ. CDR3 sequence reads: CASSLSSKSQETQYF. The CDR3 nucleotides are TGCGCCAGCAGCCTCAGTTCTAAGAGCCAAGAGACCCAGTACTTC.